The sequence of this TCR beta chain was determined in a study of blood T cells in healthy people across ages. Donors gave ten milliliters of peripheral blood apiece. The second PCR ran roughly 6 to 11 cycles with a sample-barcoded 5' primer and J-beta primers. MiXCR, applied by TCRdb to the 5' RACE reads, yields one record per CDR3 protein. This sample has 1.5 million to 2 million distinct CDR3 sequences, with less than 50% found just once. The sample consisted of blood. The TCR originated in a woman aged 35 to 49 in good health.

DNA for the CDR3: TGCGCCAGCAGCTTGGTACAGGGGGGCCGCTCTGGGGCCAACGTCCTGACTTTC. Translating gives CASSLVQGGRSGANVLTF. The chain couples TRBV5-1 to TRBJ2-6, with 8 bases fitting TRBD1. The CDR3 is 18 amino acids. Unmatched junction bases numbered 5, after V lost 0 bases and J lost 0 bases. Germline assignment: CDR1 SGHRS and CDR2 YFSETQ. The entire variable domain, with the rest obtained from reference TRBV5-1 and TRBJ2-6, is as follows: KAGVTQTPRYLIKTRGQQVTLSCSPISGHRSVSWYQQTPGQGLQFLFEYFSETQRNKGNFPGRFSGRQFSNSRSEMNVSTLELGDSALYLCASSLVQGGRSGANVLTFGAGSRLTVL.